This T cell receptor beta chain comes out of a study of vaccination and CD4 T cells after COVID-19. Study in general: At a median around 72 days (range 14 to 241) after dose two, post-vaccine samples were obtained.

Sequencing of the DNA from cultured CD4+ T cells was carried out with the Oncomine TCR Beta short-read assay. TCRdb called the PCR reads again in MiXCR, with one record for every CDR3 protein. The sample contains about 13,000 distinct CDR3 sequences, less than 45% of which appear only once. Treatment here: approximately 11-day PBMC culture with coronavirus spike peptide pools or control peptides (ViraFEST assay). This clonotype came up a few times. Its cognate antigen is unknown. Sequencing used CD4+ T cells from blood, cultured in vitro, obtained after SARS-CoV-2 vaccination. This receptor was taken from a human donor who had recovered from COVID-19.

The CDR3 DNA is TGCAGTGCTAGAGATACAGCGGGAGTGTATGAGCAGTACTTC. Encoded protein: CSARDTAGVYEQYF. The chain links TRBV20-1 to TRBJ2-7, with 8 bases fitting TRBD2. This CDR3 spans 14 amino acids. The trim removed 0 bases at V and 7 bases at J, leaving 8 bases unmatched. The germline CDR1 and CDR2 sequences are DFQATT and SNEGSKA (reference sequence).